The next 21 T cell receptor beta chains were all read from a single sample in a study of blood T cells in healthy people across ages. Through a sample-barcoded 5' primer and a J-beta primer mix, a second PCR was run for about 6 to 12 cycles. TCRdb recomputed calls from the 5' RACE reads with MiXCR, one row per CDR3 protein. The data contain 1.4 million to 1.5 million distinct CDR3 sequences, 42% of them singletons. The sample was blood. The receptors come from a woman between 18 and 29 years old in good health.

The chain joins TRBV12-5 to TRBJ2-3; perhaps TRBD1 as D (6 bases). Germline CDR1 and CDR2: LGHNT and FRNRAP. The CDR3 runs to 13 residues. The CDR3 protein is CASTPGDVGGQYF. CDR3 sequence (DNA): TGTGCGTCTACTCCAGGGGACGTAGGTGGGCAGTATTTT.

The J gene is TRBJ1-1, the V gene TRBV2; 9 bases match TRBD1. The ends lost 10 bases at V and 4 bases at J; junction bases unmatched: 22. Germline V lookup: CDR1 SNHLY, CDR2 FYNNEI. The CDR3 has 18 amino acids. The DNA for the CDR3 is TGTGCCAACTTACCTGGGACAGGGTCAATTGGGAGTAGCACTGAAGCTTTCTTT. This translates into CANLPGTGSIGSSTEAFF.

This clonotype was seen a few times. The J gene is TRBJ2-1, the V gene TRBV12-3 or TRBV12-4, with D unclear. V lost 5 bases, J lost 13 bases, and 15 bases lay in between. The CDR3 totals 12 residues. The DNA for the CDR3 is TGTGCCAGCAGTCTTAACCAAGAGACCCAGTTCTTC. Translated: CASSLNQETQFF.

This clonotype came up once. The CDR3 nucleotides are TGCGCCAGCAGCCAGGAGGCGGGGCCTAGGGATACGCAGTATTTT. Translated: CASSQEAGPRDTQYF. The chain links TRBV4-1 to TRBJ2-3; maybe TRBD2 (6 bases). Germline CDR1 and CDR2: MGHRA and YSYEKL. The CDR3 extends over 15 amino acids. Trimming stripped 3 bases from V and 6 bases from J, with 16 bases between.

In nucleotides, the CDR3 is TGCGCCAGCAGTAGAGACAGGGGCGCTAAAACGACCCTTGAAGCTTTCTTT. It translates to CASSRDRGAKTTLEAFF. V and J are TRBV4-1 and TRBJ1-1, with 8 nucleotides matching TRBD1. The germline V gene encodes CDR1 MGHRA and CDR2 YSYEKL. J lost 7 bases, V lost 6 bases, and 19 bases had no gene match. The CDR3 contains 17 residues.

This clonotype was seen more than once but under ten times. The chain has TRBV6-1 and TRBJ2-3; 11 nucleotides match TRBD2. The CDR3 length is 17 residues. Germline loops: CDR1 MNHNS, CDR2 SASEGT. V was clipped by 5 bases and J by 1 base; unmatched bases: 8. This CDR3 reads CASSPLAGGGGTDTQYF. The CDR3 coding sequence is TGTGCCAGCAGTCCCCTAGCGGGAGGTGGGGGCACAGATACGCAGTATTTT.

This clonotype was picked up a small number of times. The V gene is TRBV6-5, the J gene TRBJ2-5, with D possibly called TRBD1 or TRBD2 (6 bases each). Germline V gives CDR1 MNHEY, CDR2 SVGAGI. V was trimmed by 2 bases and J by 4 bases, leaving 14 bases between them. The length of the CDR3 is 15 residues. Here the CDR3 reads CASSYPSGGGETQYF. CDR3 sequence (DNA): TGTGCCAGCAGTTACCCCAGCGGAGGGGGAGAGACCCAGTACTTC.

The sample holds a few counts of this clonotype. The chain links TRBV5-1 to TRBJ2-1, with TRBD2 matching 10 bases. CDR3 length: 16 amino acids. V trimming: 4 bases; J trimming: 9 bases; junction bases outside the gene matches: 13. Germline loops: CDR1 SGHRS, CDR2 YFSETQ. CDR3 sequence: CASSHTSGKDWGEQFF. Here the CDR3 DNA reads TGCGCCAGCAGCCACACTAGCGGGAAGGACTGGGGTGAGCAGTTCTTC.

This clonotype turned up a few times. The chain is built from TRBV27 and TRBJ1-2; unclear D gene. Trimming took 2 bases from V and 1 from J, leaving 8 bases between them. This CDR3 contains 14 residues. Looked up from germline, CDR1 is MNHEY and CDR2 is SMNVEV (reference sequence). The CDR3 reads CASSLNKNNYGYTF. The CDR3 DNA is TGTGCCAGCAGTTTAAACAAAAATAACTATGGCTACACCTTC.

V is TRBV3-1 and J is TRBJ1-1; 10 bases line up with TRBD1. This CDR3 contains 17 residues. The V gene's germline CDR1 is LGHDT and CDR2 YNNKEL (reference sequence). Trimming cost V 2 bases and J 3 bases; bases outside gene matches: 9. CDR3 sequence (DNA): TGTGCCAGCAGCCAAATGGGGGACAGGGGTTTGGACACTGAAGCTTTCTTT. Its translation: CASSQMGDRGLDTEAFF.

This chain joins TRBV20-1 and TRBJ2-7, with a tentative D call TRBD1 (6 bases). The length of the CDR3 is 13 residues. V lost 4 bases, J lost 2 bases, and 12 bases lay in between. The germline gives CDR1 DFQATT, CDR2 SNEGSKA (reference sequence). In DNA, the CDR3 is TGCAGTGCTATACAGGGACCGACCTACGAGCAGTACTTC. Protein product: CSAIQGPTYEQYF.

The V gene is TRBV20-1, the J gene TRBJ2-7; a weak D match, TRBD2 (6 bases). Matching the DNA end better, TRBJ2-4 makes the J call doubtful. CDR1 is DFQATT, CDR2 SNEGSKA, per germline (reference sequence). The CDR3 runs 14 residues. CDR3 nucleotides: TGCAGTGCTAGAGATCTTGACGGAGGGGACATTCAGTACTTC. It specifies CSARDLDGGDIQYF.

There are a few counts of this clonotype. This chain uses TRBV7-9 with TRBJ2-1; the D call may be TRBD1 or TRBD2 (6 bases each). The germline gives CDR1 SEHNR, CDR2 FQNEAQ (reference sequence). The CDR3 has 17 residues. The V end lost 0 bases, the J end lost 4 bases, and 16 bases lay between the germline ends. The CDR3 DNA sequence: TGTGCCAGCAGCTTAGCGCGGAGGGGGGATTTTTACAATGAGCAGTTCTTC. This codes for CASSLARRGDFYNEQFF.

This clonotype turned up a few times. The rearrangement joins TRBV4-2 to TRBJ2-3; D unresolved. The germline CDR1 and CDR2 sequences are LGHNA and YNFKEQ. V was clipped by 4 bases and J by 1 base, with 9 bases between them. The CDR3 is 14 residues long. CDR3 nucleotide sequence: TGTGCCAGCAGCCTAACCCCCGGCACAGATACGCAGTATTTT. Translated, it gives CASSLTPGTDTQYF.

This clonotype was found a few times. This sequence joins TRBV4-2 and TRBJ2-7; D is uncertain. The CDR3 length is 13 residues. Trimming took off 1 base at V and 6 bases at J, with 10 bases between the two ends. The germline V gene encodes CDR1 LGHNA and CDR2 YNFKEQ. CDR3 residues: CASSQVDFPEQYF. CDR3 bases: TGTGCCAGCAGCCAAGTTGATTTCCCCGAGCAGTACTTC.

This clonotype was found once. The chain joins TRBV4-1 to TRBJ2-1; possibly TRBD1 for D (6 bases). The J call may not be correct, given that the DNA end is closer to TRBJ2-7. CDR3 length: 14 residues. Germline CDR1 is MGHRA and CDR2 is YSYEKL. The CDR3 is CASSDPQGFDEQYF. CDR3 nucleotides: TGCGCCAGCAGCGACCCCCAGGGGTTCGACGAGCAGTACTTC.

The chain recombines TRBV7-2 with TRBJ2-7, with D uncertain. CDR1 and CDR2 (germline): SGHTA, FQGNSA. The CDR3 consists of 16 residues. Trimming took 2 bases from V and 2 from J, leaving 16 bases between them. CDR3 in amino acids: CASSLFSTLVTYEQYF. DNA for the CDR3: TGTGCCAGCAGCTTATTCTCGACTCTAGTAACCTACGAGCAGTACTTC.

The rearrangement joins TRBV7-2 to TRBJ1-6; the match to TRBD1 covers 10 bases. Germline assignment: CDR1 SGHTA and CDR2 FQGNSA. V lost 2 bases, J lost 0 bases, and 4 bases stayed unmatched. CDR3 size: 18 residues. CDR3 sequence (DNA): TGTGCCAGCAGCTTAACCGGGACAGGGGACTCCTATAATTCACCCCTCCACTTT. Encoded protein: CASSLTGTGDSYNSPLHF. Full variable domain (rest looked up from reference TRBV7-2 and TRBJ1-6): GAGVSQSPSNKVTEKGKDVELRCDPISGHTALYWYRQSLGQGLEFLIYFQGNSAPDKSGLPSDRFSAERTGGSVSTLTIQRTQQEDSAVYLCASSLTGTGDSYNSPLHFGNGTRLTVT.

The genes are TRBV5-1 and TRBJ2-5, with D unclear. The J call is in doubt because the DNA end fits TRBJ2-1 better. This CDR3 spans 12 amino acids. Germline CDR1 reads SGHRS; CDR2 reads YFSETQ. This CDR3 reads CASSSDQETQFF. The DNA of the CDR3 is TGCGCCAGCAGCTCGGACCAAGAGACCCAGTTCTTC.

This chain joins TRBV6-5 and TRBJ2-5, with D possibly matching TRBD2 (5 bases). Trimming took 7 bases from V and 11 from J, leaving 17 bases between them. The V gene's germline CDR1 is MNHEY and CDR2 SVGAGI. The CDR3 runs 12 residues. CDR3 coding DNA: TGTGCCAGCATCTCAAGGGTGGAGGAGCAGTACTTC. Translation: CASISRVEEQYF.

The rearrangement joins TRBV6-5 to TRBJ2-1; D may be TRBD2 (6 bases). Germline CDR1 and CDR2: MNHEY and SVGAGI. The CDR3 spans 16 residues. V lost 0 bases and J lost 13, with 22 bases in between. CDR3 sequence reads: CASSYSSGSGGKTQFF. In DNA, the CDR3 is TGTGCCAGCAGTTACTCTTCCGGGAGTGGAGGGAAGACCCAGTTCTTC.